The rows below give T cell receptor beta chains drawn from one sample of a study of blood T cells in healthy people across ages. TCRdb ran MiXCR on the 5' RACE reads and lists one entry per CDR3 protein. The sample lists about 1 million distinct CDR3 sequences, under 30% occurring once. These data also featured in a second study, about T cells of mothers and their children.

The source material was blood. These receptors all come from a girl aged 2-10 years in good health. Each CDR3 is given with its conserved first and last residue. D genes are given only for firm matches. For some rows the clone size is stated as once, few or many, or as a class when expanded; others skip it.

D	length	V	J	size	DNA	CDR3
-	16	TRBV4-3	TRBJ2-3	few	TGCGCCAGCAGCCGCGGAATAGGGGGGCTGGAAGATACGCAGTATTTT	CASSRGIGGLEDTQYF
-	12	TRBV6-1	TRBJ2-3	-	TGTGCCTGTTCAGGGAACCGAGATACGCAGTATTTT	CACSGNRDTQYF
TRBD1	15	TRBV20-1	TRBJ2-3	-	TGCAGTGCTAGATCGGGACAGCCAAACCAAGAGACCCAGTACTTT	CSARSGQPNQETQYF
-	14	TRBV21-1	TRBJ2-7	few	TGTGCCAGCAGCCGTTCGTTGGGGACCCACGAGCAGTACTTC	CASSRSLGTHEQYF
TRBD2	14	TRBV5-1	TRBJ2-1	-	TGCGCCAGCAGCGGGACTAGCGGGACTAGTGAGCAGTCCTTC	CASSGTSGTSEQSF
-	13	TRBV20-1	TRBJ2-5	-	TGCAGTGCTAGACGGGACATTTCAGAGACCCAGTACTTC	CSARRDISETQYF
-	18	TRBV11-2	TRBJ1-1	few	TGCGCCAGCAGCTTAGTAGTATGGCCGGGAGGACTTGGCACTGAAGCTTTCTTT	CASSLVVWPGGLGTEAFF
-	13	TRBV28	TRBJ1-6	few	TGTGCCAGCAGAAGACAGGATAATTCACCCCTCCACTTT	CASRRQDNSPLHF
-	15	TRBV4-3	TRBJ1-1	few	TGCGCCAGCAGCCAAGATTGGGGACAGAACACTGAAGCTTTCTTT	CASSQDWGQNTEAFF
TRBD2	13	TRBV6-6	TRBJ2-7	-	TGTGCCAGCAGGGCCGGACTAGCCTACGAGCAGTACTTC	CASRAGLAYEQYF
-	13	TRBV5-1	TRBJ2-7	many	TGTGCCAGCAGTTTAGAGGGGGGGTACGAGCAGTACTTC	CASSLEGGYEQYF
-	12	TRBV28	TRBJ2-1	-	TGTGCCAGCAGGGGGGACTTTCATGAGCAGTTCTTC	CASRGDFHEQFF
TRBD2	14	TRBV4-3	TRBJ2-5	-	TGCGCCAGCAGCCAAGAAGTGGGGGGGAAGACCCAGTACTTC	CASSQEVGGKTQYF
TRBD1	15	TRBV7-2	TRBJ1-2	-	TGTGCCAGCAGCCAAAATTTGGACAGGGGGCATGGCTACACCTTC	CASSQNLDRGHGYTF
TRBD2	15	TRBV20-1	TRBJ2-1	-	TGCAGTGCCCGCGGGCTAGCGGGAGTTCTTGATGAGCAGTTCTTC	CSARGLAGVLDEQFF
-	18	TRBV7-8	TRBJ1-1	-	TGTGCCAGCAGCACCGGACGGGCCAACAAGGTTTTGAACACTGAAGCTTTCTTT	CASSTGRANKVLNTEAFF
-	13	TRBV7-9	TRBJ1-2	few	TGTGCCAGCAGCGCCTACAGTAACTATGGCTACACCTTC	CASSAYSNYGYTF
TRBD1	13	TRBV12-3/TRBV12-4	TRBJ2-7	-	TGTGCCAGCAGTTGGACAGGGGCTGGCGAGCAGTACTTC	CASSWTGAGEQYF
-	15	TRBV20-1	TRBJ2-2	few	TGCAGTGCTCCCTCCAATGGCGTAGGCACCGGGGAGCTGTTTTTT	CSAPSNGVGTGELFF
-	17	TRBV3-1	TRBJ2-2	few	TGTGCCAGCAGCCAAGGTCCTGGGGGTATGAACACCGGGGAGCTGTTTTTT	CASSQGPGGMNTGELFF
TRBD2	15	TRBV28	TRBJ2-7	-	TGTGCCAGCAGTGCCCAGCCAGCGGGGTCCTACGAGCAGTACTTC	CASSAQPAGSYEQYF
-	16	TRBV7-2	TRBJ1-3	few	TGTGCCAGCAGCTTATCCCTGGGGCGCACTGGAAACACCATATATTTT	CASSLSLGRTGNTIYF
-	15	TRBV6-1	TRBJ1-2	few	TGTGCCAGCAACGACCGGGGAACGGCTAACTATGGCTACACCTTC	CASNDRGTANYGYTF
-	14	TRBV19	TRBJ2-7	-	TGTGCCAGTAGTCTGCCCGGGCCGGGGAACGAGCAGTACTTC	CASSLPGPGNEQYF
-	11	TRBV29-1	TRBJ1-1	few	TGCAGCGTTGCTTGGGGGACTGAAGCTTTCTTT	CSVAWGTEAFF
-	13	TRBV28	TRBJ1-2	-	TGTGCCAGCAGTTTGTTCAGGGACTATGGCTACACCTTC	CASSLFRDYGYTF
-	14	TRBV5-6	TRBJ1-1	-	TGTGCCAGCAGCATGGACCCAGGGAATACTGAAGCTTTCTTT	CASSMDPGNTEAFF
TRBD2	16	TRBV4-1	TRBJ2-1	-	TGCGCCAGCAGCCCCCCCCCGGGACTAGCGGGTAATGAGCAGTTCTTC	CASSPPPGLAGNEQFF
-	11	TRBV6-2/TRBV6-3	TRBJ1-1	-	TGTGCCTGCAGTTACTCGATGAGAGCTTTCTTT	CACSYSMRAFF
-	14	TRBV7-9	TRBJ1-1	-	TGTGCCAGCAGCCTCTCAATGGGGGACACTGAAGCTTTCTTT	CASSLSMGDTEAFF
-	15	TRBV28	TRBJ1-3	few	TGTGCCAGCAGTTTAGGAGGGGACTCTGGAAACACCATATATTTT	CASSLGGDSGNTIYF
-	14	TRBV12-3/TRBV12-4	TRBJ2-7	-	TGTGCCAGCGCCGAGAGCGGAAGGTTCTACGAGCAGTACTTC	CASAESGRFYEQYF
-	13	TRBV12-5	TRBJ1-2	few	TGTGCTAGTGGTTTTTCGGGGAACTATGGCTACACCTTC	CASGFSGNYGYTF
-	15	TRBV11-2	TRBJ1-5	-	TGTGCCGGCAGCCCCAGGGGTGGTGGGTCTCAGCCCCAGCATTTT	CAGSPRGGGSQPQHF
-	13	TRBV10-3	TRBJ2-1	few	TGTGCCATCAGTGACAGGGAAGGCGATGAGCAGTTCTTC	CAISDREGDEQFF
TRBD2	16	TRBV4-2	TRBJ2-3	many	TGTGCCAGCAGCCCTGGTCCTAGCGGGAGCACAGATACGCAGTATTTT	CASSPGPSGSTDTQYF
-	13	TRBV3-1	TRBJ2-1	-	TGTGCCAGCAGCCAAGTGTCAGGGAATGAGCAGTTCTTC	CASSQVSGNEQFF
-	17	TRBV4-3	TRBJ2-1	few	TGCGCCAGCAGCCAAGATTTAGGAGCAAGCTCCTACAATGAGCAGTTCTTC	CASSQDLGASSYNEQFF
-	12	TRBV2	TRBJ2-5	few	TGTGCCAGCAGGGGTACCGTAGAGACCCAGTACTTC	CASRGTVETQYF
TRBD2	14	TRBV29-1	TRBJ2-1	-	TGCAGCGTTGCTGGGTCTGGCGGGAGCCCTGAGCAGTTCTTC	CSVAGSGGSPEQFF
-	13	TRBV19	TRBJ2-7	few	TGTGCCAGTGGGAAAACAGGGCTTTACGAGCAGTACTTC	CASGKTGLYEQYF
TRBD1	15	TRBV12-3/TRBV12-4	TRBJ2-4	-	TGTGCCAGCACCCCGAGGGGGACAGGGGTAAACATTCAGTACTTC	CASTPRGTGVNIQYF
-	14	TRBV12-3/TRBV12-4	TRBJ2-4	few	TGTGCCACCAGACCCTCCGGGGGTCGGAACATTCAGTACTTC	CATRPSGGRNIQYF
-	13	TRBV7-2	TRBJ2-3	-	TGTGCCAGCAGCTTCTACAATGGAGATACGCAGTATTTT	CASSFYNGDTQYF
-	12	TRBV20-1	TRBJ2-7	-	TGCAGTGCCATGGGGGAGGGGGTCGAGCAGTACTTC	CSAMGEGVEQYF
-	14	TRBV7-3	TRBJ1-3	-	TGTGCCAGCAGCTCGTCACTCTCTGGAAACACCATATATTTT	CASSSSLSGNTIYF
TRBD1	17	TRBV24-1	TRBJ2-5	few	TGTGCCACCAGTGACCCCTCAAGACAGGGGAAAGGAGAGACCCAGTACTTC	CATSDPSRQGKGETQYF
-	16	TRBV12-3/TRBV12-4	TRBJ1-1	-	TGTGCCAGCAGTTTAGCCTGGGCAGCGTTGAACACTGAAGCTTTCTTT	CASSLAWAALNTEAFF
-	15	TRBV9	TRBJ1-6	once	TGTGCCAGCAGCGTAATCGGTAGCGGGGTTTCACCCCTCCACTTT	CASSVIGSGVSPLHF
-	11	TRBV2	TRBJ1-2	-	TGTGCCACCTTGCAGACTCGGGGCTACACCTTC	CATLQTRGYTF
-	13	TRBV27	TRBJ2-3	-	TGTGCCAGCAGCCGGAGTTCGCGGGATACGCAGTATTTT	CASSRSSRDTQYF
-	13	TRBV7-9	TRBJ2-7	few	TGTGCCAGCACCCCGGGACCGCCCTACGAGCAGTACTTC	CASTPGPPYEQYF